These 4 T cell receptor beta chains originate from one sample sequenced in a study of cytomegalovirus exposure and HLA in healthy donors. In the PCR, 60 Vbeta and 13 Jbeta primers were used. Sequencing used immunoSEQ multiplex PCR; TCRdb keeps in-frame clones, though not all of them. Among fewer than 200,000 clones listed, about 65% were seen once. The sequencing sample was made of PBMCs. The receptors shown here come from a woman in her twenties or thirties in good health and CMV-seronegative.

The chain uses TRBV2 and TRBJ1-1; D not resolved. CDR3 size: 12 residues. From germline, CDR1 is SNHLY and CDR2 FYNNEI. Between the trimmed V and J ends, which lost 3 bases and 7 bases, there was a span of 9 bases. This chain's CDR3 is CASSDEEIEAFF. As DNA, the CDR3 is TGTGCCAGCAGTGACGAGGAGATTGAAGCTTTCTTT.

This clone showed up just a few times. CDR3 sequence (DNA): TGTGCCAGCAGCCCCTCCTTAGTAGCGGGAGTAGTCAATGAGCAGTTCTTC. This translates into CASSPSLVAGVVNEQFF. J is TRBJ2-1 and V is TRBV4-2, with 9 bases aligning to TRBD2. The germline CDR1 and CDR2 sequences are LGHNA and YNFKEQ. V lost 4 bases to trimming and J lost 6 bases; unmatched junction nucleotides: 13. The CDR3 has 17 residues.

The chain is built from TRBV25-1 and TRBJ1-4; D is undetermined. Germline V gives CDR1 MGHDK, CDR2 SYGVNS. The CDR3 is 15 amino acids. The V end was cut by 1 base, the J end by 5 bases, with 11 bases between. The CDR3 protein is CASSEFNSPNEKLFF. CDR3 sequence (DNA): TGTGCCAGCAGTGAATTTAACAGCCCGAATGAAAAACTGTTTTTT. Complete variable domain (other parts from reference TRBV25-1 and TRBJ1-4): EADIYQTPRYLVIGTGKKITLECSQTMGHDKMYWYQQDPGMELHLIHYSYGVNSTEKGDLSSESTVSRIRTEHFPLTLESARPSHTSQYLCASSEFNSPNEKLFFGSGTQLSVL.

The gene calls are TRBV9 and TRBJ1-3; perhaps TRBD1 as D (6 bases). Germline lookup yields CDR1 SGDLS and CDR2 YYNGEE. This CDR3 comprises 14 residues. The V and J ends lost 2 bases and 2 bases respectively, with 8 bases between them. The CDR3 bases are TGTGCCAGCAGCGTTCAGGGGACTGGAAACACCATATATTTT. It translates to CASSVQGTGNTIYF.